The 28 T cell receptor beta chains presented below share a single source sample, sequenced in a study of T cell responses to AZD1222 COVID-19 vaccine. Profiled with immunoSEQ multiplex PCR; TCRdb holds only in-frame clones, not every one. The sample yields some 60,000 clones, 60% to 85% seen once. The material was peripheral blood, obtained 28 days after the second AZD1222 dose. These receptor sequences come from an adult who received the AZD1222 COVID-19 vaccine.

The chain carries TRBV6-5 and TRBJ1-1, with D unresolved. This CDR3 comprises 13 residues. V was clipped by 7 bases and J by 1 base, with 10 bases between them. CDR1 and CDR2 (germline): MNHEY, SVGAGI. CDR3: CASTTRRNTEAFF. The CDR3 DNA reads TGTGCCAGCACCACAAGGAGGAACACTGAAGCTTTCTTT.

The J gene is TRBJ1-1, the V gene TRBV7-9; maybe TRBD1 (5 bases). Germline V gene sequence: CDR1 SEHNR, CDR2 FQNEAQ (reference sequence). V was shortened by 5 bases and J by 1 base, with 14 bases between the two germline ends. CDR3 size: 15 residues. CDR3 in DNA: TGTGCCAGCAGCAAGGGTGGGGGTACGAACACTGAAGCTTTCTTT. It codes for CASSKGGGTNTEAFF.

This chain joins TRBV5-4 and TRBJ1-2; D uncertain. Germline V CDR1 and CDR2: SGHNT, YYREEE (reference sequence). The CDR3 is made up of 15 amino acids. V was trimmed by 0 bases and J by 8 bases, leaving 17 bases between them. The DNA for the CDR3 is TGTGCCAGCAGCTTGGCCTCTTTGGGGTCGTACGGCTACACCTTC. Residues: CASSLASLGSYGYTF.

This chain's CDR3 is CASSQDRGAGYTF. CDR3 DNA sequence: TGTGCCAGCAGTCAGGACAGGGGGGCCGGCTACACCTTC. The chain links TRBV6-5 to TRBJ1-2, with TRBD1 identical over 10 bases. Germline CDR1 and CDR2: MNHEY and SVGAGI. The CDR3 is 13 amino acids. After removal of 5 bases from V and 8 bases from J, the junction contained 5 bases not matched to a gene.

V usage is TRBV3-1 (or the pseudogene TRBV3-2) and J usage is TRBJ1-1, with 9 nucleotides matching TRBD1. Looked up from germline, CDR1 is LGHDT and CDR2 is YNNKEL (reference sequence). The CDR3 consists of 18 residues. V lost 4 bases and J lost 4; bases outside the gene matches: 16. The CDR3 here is CASSPQGAGGSEGTEAFF. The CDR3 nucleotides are TGTGCCAGCAGCCCACAGGGGGCGGGCGGGAGTGAGGGCACTGAAGCTTTCTTT.

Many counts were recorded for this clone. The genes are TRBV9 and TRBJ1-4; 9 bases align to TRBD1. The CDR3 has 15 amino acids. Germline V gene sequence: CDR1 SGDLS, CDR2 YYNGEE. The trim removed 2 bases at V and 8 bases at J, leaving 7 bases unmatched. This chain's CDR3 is CASSVRGTGLEKLFF. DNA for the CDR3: TGTGCCAGCAGCGTTCGGGGGACAGGGCTCGAAAAACTGTTTTTT.

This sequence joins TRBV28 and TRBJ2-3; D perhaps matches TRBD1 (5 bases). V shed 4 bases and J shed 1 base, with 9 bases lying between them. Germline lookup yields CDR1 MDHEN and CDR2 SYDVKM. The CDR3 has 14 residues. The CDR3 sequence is CASSSDSRTDTQYF. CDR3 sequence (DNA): TGTGCCAGCAGTTCTGACAGCCGCACAGATACGCAGTATTTT. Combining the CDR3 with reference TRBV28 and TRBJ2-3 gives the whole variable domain DVKVTQSSRYLVKRTGEKVFLECVQDMDHENMFWYRQDPGLGLRLIYFSYDVKMKEKGDIPEGYSVSREKKERFSLILESASTNQTSMYLCASSSDSRTDTQYFGPGTRLTVL.

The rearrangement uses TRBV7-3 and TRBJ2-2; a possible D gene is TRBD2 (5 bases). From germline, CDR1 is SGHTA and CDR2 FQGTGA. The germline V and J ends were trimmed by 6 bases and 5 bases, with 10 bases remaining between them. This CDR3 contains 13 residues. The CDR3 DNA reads TGTGCCAGCAGTGTACGGGGTACCGGGGAGCTGTTTTTT. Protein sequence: CASSVRGTGELFF.

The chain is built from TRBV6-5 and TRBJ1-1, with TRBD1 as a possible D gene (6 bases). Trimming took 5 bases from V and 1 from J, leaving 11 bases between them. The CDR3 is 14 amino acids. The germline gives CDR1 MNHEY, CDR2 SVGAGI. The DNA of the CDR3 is TGTGCCAGCAGTCAAATAGGGGGGAACACTGAAGCTTTCTTT. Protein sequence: CASSQIGGNTEAFF.

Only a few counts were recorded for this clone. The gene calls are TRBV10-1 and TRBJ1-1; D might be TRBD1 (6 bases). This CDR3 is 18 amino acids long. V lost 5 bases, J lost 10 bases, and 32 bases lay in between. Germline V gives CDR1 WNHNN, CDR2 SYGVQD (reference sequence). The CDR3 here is CASSWGALSSQRVQVAFF. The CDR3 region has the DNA TGCGCCAGCAGTTGGGGGGCCCTGTCTTCTCAGCGGGTTCAGGTAGCTTTCTTT.

The CDR3: CASSPPGQGANTIYF. The DNA for the CDR3 is TGTGCCAGCTCACCCCCGGGACAGGGTGCAAACACCATATATTTT. The V and J genes are TRBV18 and TRBJ1-3, with 9 bases fitting TRBD1. The CDR3 runs to 15 residues. With V trimmed by 3 bases and J by 6 bases, 6 bases remained unmatched. CDR1 is KGHSH, CDR2 LQKENI, per germline.

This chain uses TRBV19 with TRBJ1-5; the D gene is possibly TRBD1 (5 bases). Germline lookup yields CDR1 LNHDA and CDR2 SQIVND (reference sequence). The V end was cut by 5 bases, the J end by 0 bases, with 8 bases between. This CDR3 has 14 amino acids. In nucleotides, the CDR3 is TGTGCCAGTAGTGCAGGGTTTAGCAATCAGCCCCAGCATTTT. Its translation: CASSAGFSNQPQHF.

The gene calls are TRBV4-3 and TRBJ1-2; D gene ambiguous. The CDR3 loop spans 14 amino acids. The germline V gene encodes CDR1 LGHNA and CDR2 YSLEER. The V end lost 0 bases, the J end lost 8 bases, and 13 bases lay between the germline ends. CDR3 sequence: CASSQDLVESGYTF. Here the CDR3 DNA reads TGCGCCAGCAGCCAAGATCTCGTAGAATCGGGCTACACCTTC.

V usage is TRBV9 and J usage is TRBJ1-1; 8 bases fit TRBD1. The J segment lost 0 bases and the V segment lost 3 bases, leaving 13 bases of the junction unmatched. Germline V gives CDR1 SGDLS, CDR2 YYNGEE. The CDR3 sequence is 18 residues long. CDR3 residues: CASSEQPGQVDMNTEAFF. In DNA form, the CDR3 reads TGTGCCAGCAGCGAGCAACCGGGACAGGTAGACATGAACACTGAAGCTTTCTTT.

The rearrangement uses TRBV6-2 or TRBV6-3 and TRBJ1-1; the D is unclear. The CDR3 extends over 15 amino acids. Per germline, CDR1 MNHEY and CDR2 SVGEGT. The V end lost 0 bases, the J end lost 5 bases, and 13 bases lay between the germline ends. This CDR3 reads CASSYSPQVGTEAFF. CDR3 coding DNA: TGTGCCAGCAGTTACTCACCCCAGGTGGGGACTGAAGCTTTCTTT.

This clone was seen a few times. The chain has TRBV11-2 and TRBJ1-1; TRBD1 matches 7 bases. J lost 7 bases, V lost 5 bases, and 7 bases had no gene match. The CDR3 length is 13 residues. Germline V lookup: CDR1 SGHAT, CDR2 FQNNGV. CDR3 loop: CASSIPQGSEAFF. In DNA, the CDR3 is TGTGCCAGCAGCATCCCACAGGGGAGTGAAGCTTTCTTT.

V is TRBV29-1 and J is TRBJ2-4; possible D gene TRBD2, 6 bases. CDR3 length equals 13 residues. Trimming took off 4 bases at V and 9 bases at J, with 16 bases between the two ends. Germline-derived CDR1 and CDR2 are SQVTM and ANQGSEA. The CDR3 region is CSVGVGSGAIQYF. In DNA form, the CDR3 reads TGCAGCGTTGGGGTAGGCTCGGGAGCCATTCAGTACTTC.

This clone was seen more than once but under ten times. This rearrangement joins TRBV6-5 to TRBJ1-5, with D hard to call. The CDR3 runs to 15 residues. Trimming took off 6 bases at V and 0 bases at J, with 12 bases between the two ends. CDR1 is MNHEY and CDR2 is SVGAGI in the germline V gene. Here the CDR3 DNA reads TGTGCCAGCAGCAGTCAAGCCAGTAGCAATCAGCCCCAGCATTTT. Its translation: CASSSQASSNQPQHF.

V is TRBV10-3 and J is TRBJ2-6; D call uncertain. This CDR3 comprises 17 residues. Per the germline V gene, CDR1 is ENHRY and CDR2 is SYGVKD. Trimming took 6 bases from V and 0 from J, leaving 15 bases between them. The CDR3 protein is CAIRPAGDHSGANVLTF. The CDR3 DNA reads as TGTGCCATCAGACCCGCAGGTGACCACTCTGGGGCCAACGTCCTGACTTTC.

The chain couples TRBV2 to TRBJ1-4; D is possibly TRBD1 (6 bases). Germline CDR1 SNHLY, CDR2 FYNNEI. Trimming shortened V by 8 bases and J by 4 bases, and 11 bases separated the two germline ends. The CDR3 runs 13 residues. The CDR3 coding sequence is TGTGCCAGCGACGGACAGAATAATGAAAAACTGTTTTTT. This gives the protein CASDGQNNEKLFF.

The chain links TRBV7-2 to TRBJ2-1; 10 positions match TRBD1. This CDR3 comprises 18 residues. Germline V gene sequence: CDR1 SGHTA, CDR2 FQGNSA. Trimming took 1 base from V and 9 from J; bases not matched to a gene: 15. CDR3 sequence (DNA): TGTGCCAGCAGCTTAGTAGGGGGTGGGGACAGGGGTTGGAGTGAGCAGTTCTTC. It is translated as CASSLVGGGDRGWSEQFF.

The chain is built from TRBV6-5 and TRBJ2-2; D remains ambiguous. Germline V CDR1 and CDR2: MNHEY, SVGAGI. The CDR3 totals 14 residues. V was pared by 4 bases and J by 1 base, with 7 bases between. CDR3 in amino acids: CASSSQWNTGELFF. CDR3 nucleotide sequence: TGTGCCAGCAGTTCCCAATGGAACACCGGGGAGCTGTTTTTT.

CDR3 bases: TGCGCCAGCAGCGTGGACAGACCCACCGGGGAGCTGTTTTTT. Protein sequence: CASSVDRPTGELFF. The rearrangement links TRBV5-1 to TRBJ2-2, with D maybe TRBD1 (6 bases). In germline, CDR1 is SGHRS, CDR2 YFSETQ. The V end was cut by 4 bases, the J end by 4 bases, with 11 bases between. The CDR3 contains 14 residues.

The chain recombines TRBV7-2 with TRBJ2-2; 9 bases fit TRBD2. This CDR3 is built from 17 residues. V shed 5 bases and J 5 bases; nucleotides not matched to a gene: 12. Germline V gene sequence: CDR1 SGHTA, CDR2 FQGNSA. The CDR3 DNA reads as TGTGCCAGCAGCATGACCGGCGGGGGGGCCGAAACCGGGGAGCTGTTTTTT. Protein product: CASSMTGGGAETGELFF.

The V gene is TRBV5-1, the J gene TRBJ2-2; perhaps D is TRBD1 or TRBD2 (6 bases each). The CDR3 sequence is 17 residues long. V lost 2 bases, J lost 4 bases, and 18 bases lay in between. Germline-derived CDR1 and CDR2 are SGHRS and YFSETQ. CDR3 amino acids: CASSFESGGGPTGELFF. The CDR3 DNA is TGCGCCAGCAGCTTTGAGTCCGGAGGGGGGCCCACCGGGGAGCTGTTTTTT.

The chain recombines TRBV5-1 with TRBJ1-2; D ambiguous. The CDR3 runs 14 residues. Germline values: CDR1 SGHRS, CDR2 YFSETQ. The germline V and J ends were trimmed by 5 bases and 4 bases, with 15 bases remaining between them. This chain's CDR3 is CASSSGPEGYGYTF. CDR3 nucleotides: TGCGCCAGCAGTTCGGGCCCCGAAGGCTATGGCTACACCTTC. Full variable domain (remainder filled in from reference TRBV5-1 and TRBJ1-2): KAGVTQTPRYLIKTRGQQVTLSCSPISGHRSVSWYQQTPGQGLQFLFEYFSETQRNKGNFPGRFSGRQFSNSRSEMNVSTLELGDSALYLCASSSGPEGYGYTFGSGTRLTVV.

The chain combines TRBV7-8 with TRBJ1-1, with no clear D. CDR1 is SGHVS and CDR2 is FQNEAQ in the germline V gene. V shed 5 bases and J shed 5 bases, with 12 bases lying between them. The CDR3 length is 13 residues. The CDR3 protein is CASSTTTVTEAFF. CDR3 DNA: TGTGCCAGCAGCACAACAACGGTGACTGAAGCTTTCTTT.

CDR3 protein: CASSVFRGLEANYGYTF. Here the CDR3 DNA reads TGTGCCAGCAGTGTTTTCAGGGGCCTAGAAGCTAACTATGGCTACACCTTC. The chain uses TRBV2 and TRBJ1-2; D perhaps matches TRBD1 (6 bases). This CDR3 contains 17 residues. Germline V gives CDR1 SNHLY, CDR2 FYNNEI. V lost 4 bases and J lost 0, with 18 bases in between. Supplemented by reference TRBV2 and TRBJ1-2, the full variable domain reads EPEVTQTPSHQVTQMGQEVILRCVPISNHLYFYWYRQILGQKVEFLVSFYNNEISEKSEIFDDQFSVERPDGSNFTLKIRSTKLEDSAMYFCASSVFRGLEANYGYTFGSGTRLTVV.